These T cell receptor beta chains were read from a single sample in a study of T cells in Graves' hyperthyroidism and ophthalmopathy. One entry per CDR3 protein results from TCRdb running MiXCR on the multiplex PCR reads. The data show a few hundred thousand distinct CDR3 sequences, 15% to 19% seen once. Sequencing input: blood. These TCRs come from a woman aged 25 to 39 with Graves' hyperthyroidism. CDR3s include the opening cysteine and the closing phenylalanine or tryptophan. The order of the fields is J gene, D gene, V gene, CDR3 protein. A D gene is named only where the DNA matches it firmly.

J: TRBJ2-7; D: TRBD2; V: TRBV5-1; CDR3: CASSYVGGSYEQYF
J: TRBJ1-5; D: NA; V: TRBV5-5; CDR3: CASSLANSNQPQHF
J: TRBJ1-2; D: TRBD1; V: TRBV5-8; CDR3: CASSGTGWYGYTF
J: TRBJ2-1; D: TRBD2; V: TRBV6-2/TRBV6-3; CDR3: CASRASPGGRNEQFF
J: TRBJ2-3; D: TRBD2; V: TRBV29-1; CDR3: CSVGGTSGLTDTQYF
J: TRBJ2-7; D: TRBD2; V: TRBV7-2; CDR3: CASSLGFGLASHEQYF
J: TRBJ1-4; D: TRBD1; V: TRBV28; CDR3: CASSSWTGGYNEKLFF
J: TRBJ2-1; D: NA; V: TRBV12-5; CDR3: CASGPTGGSYNEQFF
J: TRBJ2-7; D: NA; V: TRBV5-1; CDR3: CASSRDRQYEQYF
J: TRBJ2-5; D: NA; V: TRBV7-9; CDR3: CASSIPYGTLQETQYF
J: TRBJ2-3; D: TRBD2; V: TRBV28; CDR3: CARPGLAGSDTQYF
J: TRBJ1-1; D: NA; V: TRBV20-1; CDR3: CSANPLGRTEAFF
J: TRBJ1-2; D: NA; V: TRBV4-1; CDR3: CASSPQGYGYTF
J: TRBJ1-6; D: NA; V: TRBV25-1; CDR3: CASSDRPRASPLHF
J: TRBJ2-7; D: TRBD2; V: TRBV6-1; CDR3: CASSRGTSGDEQYF
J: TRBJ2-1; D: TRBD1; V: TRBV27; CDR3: CASSLFVGQGGGSYNEQFF
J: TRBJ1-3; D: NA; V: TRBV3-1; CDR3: CASSRNPGQPRPGNTIYF
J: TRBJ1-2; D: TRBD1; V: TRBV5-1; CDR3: CASSLQGAVRDGYTF
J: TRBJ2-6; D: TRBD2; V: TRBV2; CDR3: CASSNRTSGSSGANVLTF
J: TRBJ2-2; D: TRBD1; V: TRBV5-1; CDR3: CASSWDSWELFF
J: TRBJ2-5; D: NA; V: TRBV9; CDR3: CASSLKTGAQYF
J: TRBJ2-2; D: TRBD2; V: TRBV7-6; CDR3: CASSPIAGEAIGELFF
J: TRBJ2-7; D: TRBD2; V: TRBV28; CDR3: CASSLGLAGKAYEQYF
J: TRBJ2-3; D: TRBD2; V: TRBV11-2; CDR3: CACKEREGLKLADTQYF
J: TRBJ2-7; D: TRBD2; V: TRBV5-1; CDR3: CASSPRTGLAGSSYEQYF
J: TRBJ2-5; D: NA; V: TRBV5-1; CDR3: CASSFQGRGETQYF
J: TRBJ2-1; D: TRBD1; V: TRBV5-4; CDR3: CANSLDLTGTFSYNEQFF
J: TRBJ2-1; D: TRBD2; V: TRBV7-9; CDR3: CASSHSGEQFF
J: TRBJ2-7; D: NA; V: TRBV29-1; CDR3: CSVARVGYEQYF
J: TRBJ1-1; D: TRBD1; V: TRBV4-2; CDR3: CASSQPRTGNTEAFF
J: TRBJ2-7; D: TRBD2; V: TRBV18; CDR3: CASSPSGSWNYEQYF
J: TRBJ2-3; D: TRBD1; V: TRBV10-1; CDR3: CASSAGTGVGDTQYF
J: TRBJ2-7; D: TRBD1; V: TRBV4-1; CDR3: CASSPGDRGYEQYF